The T cell receptor (beta chain) under discussion was sequenced for a study of T cells after yellow fever vaccination. Study-level background: Where fractions had low cell numbers, libraries were prepared from them with the SMART-Seq v4 Ultra Low Input RNA kit. Study results and caveats: Weaker in magnitude, the secondary response showed a faster peak on day 5 versus 15. A minor fraction of clonotypes spanned both CD4 and CD8 compartments.

The CDR3 totals 13 residues. Trimming removed 3 bases from V and 3 bases from J; junction bases left unmatched: 1. Germline CDR1 SGHRS, CDR2 YFSETQ. Conversion of TCR transcripts into cDNA relied on 5'RACE template switching, which added a universal primer site and UMIs. TCRdb called the 5' RACE reads again in MiXCR, with one record for every CDR3 protein. Of 350,000 or so distinct CDR3 sequences in the sample, roughly 8.3% were seen once. Only a few counts were recorded for this clonotype. Its antigen remains unknown. The chain links TRBV5-1 to TRBJ2-7, with 9 positions matching TRBD1. This receptor was taken from a man aged 18 to 35 who received the YFV17D yellow fever vaccine. The specimen was PBMCs, collected 45 days after the first yellow fever vaccination. The CDR3 here is CASSSTGGYEQYF. The CDR3 bases are TGCGCCAGCAGCTCGACAGGGGGCTACGAGCAGTACTTC.